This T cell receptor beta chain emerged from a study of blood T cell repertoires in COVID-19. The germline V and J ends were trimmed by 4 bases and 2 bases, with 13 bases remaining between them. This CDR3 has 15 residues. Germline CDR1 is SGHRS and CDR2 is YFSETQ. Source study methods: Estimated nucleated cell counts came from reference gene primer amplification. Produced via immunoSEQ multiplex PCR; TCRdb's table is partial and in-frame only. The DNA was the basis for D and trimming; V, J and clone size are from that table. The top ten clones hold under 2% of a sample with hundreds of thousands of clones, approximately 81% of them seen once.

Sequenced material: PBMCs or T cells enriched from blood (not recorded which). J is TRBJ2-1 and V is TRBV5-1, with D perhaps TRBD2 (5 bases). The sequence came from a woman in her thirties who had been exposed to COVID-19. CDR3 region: CASSTGLPPYNEQFF. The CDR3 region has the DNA TGCGCCAGCAGCACCGGACTGCCCCCCTACAATGAGCAGTTCTTC.